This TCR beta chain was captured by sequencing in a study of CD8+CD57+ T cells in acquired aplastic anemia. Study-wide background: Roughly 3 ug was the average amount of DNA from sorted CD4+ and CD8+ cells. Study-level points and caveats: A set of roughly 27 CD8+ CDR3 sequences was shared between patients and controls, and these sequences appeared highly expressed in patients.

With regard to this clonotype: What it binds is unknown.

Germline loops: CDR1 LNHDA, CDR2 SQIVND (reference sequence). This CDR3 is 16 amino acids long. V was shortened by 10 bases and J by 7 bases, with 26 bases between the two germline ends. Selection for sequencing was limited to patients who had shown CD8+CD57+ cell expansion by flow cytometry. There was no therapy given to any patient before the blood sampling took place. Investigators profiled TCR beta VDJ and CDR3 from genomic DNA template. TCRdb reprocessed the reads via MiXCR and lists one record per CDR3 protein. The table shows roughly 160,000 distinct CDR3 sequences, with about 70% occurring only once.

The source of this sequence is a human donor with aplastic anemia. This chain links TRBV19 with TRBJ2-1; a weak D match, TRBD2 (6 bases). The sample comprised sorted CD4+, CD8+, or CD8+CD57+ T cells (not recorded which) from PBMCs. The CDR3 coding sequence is TGTGCCACCAATTCGCGAGCTGGGCTAGCGCGGAATGAGCAGTTCTTC. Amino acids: CATNSRAGLARNEQFF.